Below, 27 T cell receptor beta chains from the same sample are listed, as sequenced in a study of blood T cell repertoires in COVID-19. Some clones are missing from TCRdb's copy, which holds only in-frame ones; the method was immunoSEQ multiplex PCR. Among approximately 160,000 clones listed, 75% to 85% were seen once. Sequences were obtained from PBMCs or T cells enriched from blood (not recorded which). The receptors were sampled from a man aged 35-49 years who had recovered from COVID-19.

The gene calls are TRBV30 and TRBJ2-5; 11 bases are a match to TRBD1. J lost 4 bases, V lost 2 bases, and 6 bases had no gene match. The CDR3 has 15 residues. The germline gives CDR1 GTSNPN, CDR2 SVGIG (reference sequence). The CDR3 DNA sequence: TGTGCCTGGAGTCCTGGGGACAGGGGGTCAGAGACCCAGTACTTC. This encodes CAWSPGDRGSETQYF.

This clone is medium-sized. V gene TRBV19 combines with J gene TRBJ1-2, with 10 nucleotides matching TRBD1. This CDR3 spans 16 amino acids. Trimming at V came to 4 bases and at J to 3 bases, leaving 8 bases not matched to a gene. The germline gives CDR1 LNHDA, CDR2 SQIVND (reference sequence). CDR3 DNA: TGTGCCAGTAGTACGACAGGGGGCCGATTGGACTATGGCTACACCTTC. It translates to CASSTTGGRLDYGYTF.

The chain has TRBV7-4 and TRBJ2-7, with 8 bases identical to TRBD1. CDR1 and CDR2 (germline): SGHVT, SQSDAQ. The CDR3 is 14 amino acids. CDR3 nucleotide sequence: TGTGCCAGCAGCACCCGGGGCAGGGGGCTTCCCCCAAGCGTC. Translated: CASSTRGRGLPPSV.

In this sample, this clone turned up once. One end of the junction fails to match germline, which may point to a read error. The chain links TRBV18 to TRBJ1-1; the D is unclear. The CDR3 extends over 12 amino acids. Germline values: CDR1 KGHSH, CDR2 LQKENI. The CDR3 bases are TGTGCCAGCCCCAGCGACGGATCTGATGCTTTCTTT. Amino acids: CASPSDGSDAFF.

Written as DNA, the CDR3 is TGTGCCAGCAGCTTCGACAGGGAGGAGACCCAGTACTTC. Translated: CASSFDREETQYF. This rearrangement joins TRBV5-4 to TRBJ2-5; 7 bases line up with TRBD1. Trimming at V came to 2 bases and at J to 5 bases, leaving 3 bases not matched to a gene. The length of the CDR3 is 13 residues. Per the germline V gene, CDR1 is SGHNT and CDR2 is YYREEE (reference sequence).

This clone has a handful of counts. CDR3: CASSLPQSGGADTQYF. The DNA of the CDR3 is TGTGCCAGCAGTCTCCCCCAGAGCGGGGGGGCAGATACGCAGTATTTT. This chain links TRBV28 with TRBJ2-3; 10 positions match TRBD2. CDR3 length: 16 residues. Germline lookup yields CDR1 MDHEN and CDR2 SYDVKM. Trimming removed 5 bases from V and 4 bases from J; junction bases left unmatched: 9.

The chain uses TRBV19 and TRBJ1-5; D may be TRBD1 (5 bases). The CDR3 spans 15 residues. Trimming cost V 4 bases and J 7 bases, with 17 bases left between them. Per the germline V gene, CDR1 is LNHDA and CDR2 is SQIVND (reference sequence). The CDR3, as DNA: TGTGCCAGTAGTACCATGACCGGGGGTTTACAGCCCCAGCATTTT. Its protein product is CASSTMTGGLQPQHF.

The chain has TRBV2 and TRBJ1-2; D is possibly TRBD1 (5 bases). The CDR3 sequence is 14 residues long. V was clipped by 1 base and J by 4 bases, with 10 bases between them. Germline assignment: CDR1 SNHLY and CDR2 FYNNEI. CDR3 bases: TGTGCCAGCAGTGAAGGGCAGGGAAGCTATGGCTACACCTTC. This sequence encodes CASSEGQGSYGYTF.

The rearrangement uses TRBV5-8 and TRBJ2-4; D might be TRBD1 (6 bases). CDR3 length equals 15 residues. CDR1 is SGHTS, CDR2 YDEGEE, per germline. Deletions cut 4 bases from V and 7 bases from J, with 18 bases between. CDR3 in amino acids: CASSPRDTNWNIQYF. The CDR3 DNA follows: TGTGCCAGCAGCCCCCGGGACACGAACTGGAACATTCAGTACTTC. Complete variable domain (other parts from reference TRBV5-8 and TRBJ2-4): EAGVTQSPTHLIKTRGQQATLRCSPISGHTSVYWYQQALGLGLQFLLWYDEGEERNRGNFPPRFSGRQFPNYSSELNVNALELEDSALYLCASSPRDTNWNIQYFGAGTRLSVL.

DNA of the CDR3: TGTGCCAGCAAGCAGGGGGACAAACGGCGGAATCAGCCCCAGCATTTT. It is translated as CASKQGDKRRNQPQHF. The genes are TRBV2 and TRBJ1-5; 7 bases line up with TRBD1. CDR1 is SNHLY and CDR2 is FYNNEI in the germline V gene. With V trimmed by 7 bases and J by 4 bases, 13 bases remained unmatched. This CDR3 is 16 amino acids long.

The genes are TRBV21-1 and TRBJ1-1. TRBV21-1 is marked as a pseudogene. The CDR3 runs 18 residues. This CDR3 is CASSKVAGFWPLLTEAFF. The DNA for the CDR3 is TGTGCCAGCAGCAAAGTAGCTGGATTCTGGCCACTTCTAACTGAAGCTTTCTTT.

This sequence joins TRBV7-2 and TRBJ1-2, with a possible D match to TRBD1 (5 bases). Germline V gene data show CDR1 as SGHTA and CDR2 as FQGNSA. The CDR3 totals 14 residues. V shed 6 bases and J shed 8 bases, with 19 bases lying between them. The CDR3 DNA reads TGTGCCAGCAGTTCTAGGGTGACAGTGGGAGGCTACACCTTC. Its protein is CASSSRVTVGGYTF.

This chain uses TRBV11-2 with TRBJ2-6, with a weak D call TRBD2 (5 bases). V lost 5 bases, J lost 4 bases, and 18 bases lay in between. The CDR3 totals 17 residues. From germline, CDR1 is SGHAT and CDR2 FQNNGV. The CDR3 DNA reads as TGTGCCAGCAGCACCCGCCGGCGGGCTTCCGGGGCCAACGTCCTGACTTTC. Translating gives CASSTRRRASGANVLTF.

The V call is TRBV18, the J call TRBJ1-2; D ambiguous. V was pared by 1 base and J by 6 bases, with 15 bases between. Germline V CDR1 and CDR2: KGHSH, LQKENI. The CDR3 is made up of 15 amino acids. The chain's CDR3 is CASSPLGRPGNGYTF. As DNA, the CDR3 is TGTGCCAGCTCACCACTTGGCCGTCCAGGAAATGGCTACACCTTC.

The chain couples TRBV10-3 to TRBJ2-7; D unclear. CDR3 length equals 13 residues. Germline V gene sequence: CDR1 ENHRY, CDR2 SYGVKD. V was cut by 6 bases and J by 0 bases, with 9 bases left in between. CDR3 loop: CAIRTDPSYEQYV. The CDR3 DNA reads TGTGCCATCAGAACAGACCCCTCCTACGAGCAGTACGTC.

The chain employs TRBV19 and TRBJ2-7; perhaps TRBD1 as D (6 bases). The CDR3 spans 18 residues. The germline V and J ends were trimmed by 0 bases and 0 bases, with 18 bases remaining between them. Germline V gene data show CDR1 as LNHDA and CDR2 as SQIVND (reference sequence). The CDR3 region is CASSIDRTGMRRSYEQYV. In DNA, the CDR3 is TGTGCCAGTAGTATAGATCGAACAGGGATGAGGCGCTCCTACGAGCAGTACGTC.

The genes are TRBV5-4 and TRBJ2-1, with 14 bases identical to TRBD2. Germline CDR1 and CDR2: SGHNT and YYREEE (reference sequence). There are 19 residues in the CDR3. The V segment lost 0 bases and the J segment 3 bases; nucleotides outside the gene matches: 8. In nucleotides, the CDR3 is TGTGCCAGCAGCTTGGGACTAGCGGGGGGGCATGCGATCTACAATGAGCAGTTCTTC. This gives the protein CASSLGLAGGHAIYNEQFF. The full variable domain, rest sourced from reference TRBV5-4 and TRBJ2-1, is ETGVTQSPTHLIKTRGQQVTLRCSSQSGHNTVSWYQQALGQGPQFIFQYYREEENGRGNFPPRFSGLQFPNYSSELNVNALELDDSALYLCASSLGLAGGHAIYNEQFFGPGTRLTVL.

This clone was seen just once. This rearrangement joins TRBV27 to TRBJ1-6, with 10 bases matching TRBD1. Germline CDR1 and CDR2: MNHEY and SMNVEV (reference sequence). The ends lost 5 bases at V and 7 bases at J; junction bases unmatched: 8. This CDR3 is 16 amino acids long. The CDR3 bases are TGTGCCAGCAGTCGACGACAGGGGGCGCGAAATTCACCCCTCCACTTT. Translated, it gives CASSRRQGARNSPLHF.

V usage is TRBV13 and J usage is TRBJ2-1, with 7 positions matching TRBD2. The V gene end was trimmed by 0 bases and the J gene end by 10 bases; junction bases not matched to a gene: 15. The CDR3 sequence is 17 residues long. Germline CDR1 is PRHDT and CDR2 is FYEKMQ (reference sequence). CDR3 in DNA: TGTGCCAGCAGCTTAGGCTCCGGACTAGTGATTGGCGAAGAGCAGTTCTTC. This translates into CASSLGSGLVIGEEQFF.

CDR3 region: CASSPARGVAKNIQYF. The CDR3 DNA reads as TGTGCCAGCAGCCCGGCGCGCGGCGTAGCCAAAAACATTCAGTACTTC. The J gene is TRBJ2-4, the V gene TRBV14; D not certain. Germline CDR1 and CDR2: SGHDN and FVKESK. V lost 4 bases and J 0 bases, leaving 13 bases between the germline ends. CDR3 length: 16 amino acids.

The chain employs TRBV30 and TRBJ1-2; D is uncertain. The CDR3 sequence is 11 residues long. V dropped 0 bases and J dropped 6 bases, with 5 bases sitting between them. Germline V gives CDR1 GTSNPN, CDR2 SVGIG (reference sequence). The CDR3 loop reads CAWSVPDGYTF. The CDR3 region has the DNA TGTGCCTGGAGTGTACCGGATGGCTACACCTTC.

This clone was found many times. This CDR3 is also generated by other DNA sequences in the sample. The genes are TRBV19 and TRBJ1-1; 10 positions match TRBD1. The V gene's germline CDR1 is LNHDA and CDR2 SQIVND (reference sequence). Trimming removed 3 bases from V and 6 bases from J; junction bases left unmatched: 1. The CDR3 is 13 residues long. The CDR3 reads CASSIDRGPEAFF. CDR3 sequence (DNA): TGTGCCAGTAGTATTGACAGGGGGCCTGAAGCTTTCTTT.

V and J are TRBV15 and TRBJ2-3; 8 positions agree with TRBD2. CDR3 size: 14 residues. The trim removed 1 base at V and 3 bases at J, leaving 0 bases unmatched. Germline CDR1 LNHNV, CDR2 YYDKDF (reference sequence). The CDR3 bases are TGTGCCACCAGCAGAGGCGGGGGGACAGATACGCAGTATTTT. It is translated as CATSRGGGTDTQYF. Based on the CDR3 plus reference TRBV15 and TRBJ2-3, the full variable domain is DAMVIQNPRYQVTQFGKPVTLSCSQTLNHNVMYWYQQKSSQAPKLLFHYYDKDFNNEADTPDNFQSRRPNTSFCFLDIRSPGLGDTAMYLCATSRGGGTDTQYFGPGTRLTVL.

The genes are TRBV5-8 and TRBJ2-1; 8 bases align to TRBD2. Germline CDR1 SGHTS, CDR2 YDEGEE. The CDR3 contains 18 residues. The J segment lost 3 bases and the V segment lost 7 bases, leaving 18 bases of the junction unmatched. This CDR3 is CASVDKLPRGAFYNEQFF. The CDR3 DNA follows: TGTGCCAGCGTTGACAAGCTTCCGCGGGGGGCCTTCTACAATGAGCAGTTCTTC. Supplemented by reference TRBV5-8 and TRBJ2-1, the full variable domain reads EAGVTQSPTHLIKTRGQQATLRCSPISGHTSVYWYQQALGLGLQFLLWYDEGEERNRGNFPPRFSGRQFPNYSSELNVNALELEDSALYLCASVDKLPRGAFYNEQFFGPGTRLTVL.

This clone was found a few times. The gene calls are TRBV13 and TRBJ1-2, with 11 bases matching TRBD1. The germline V gene has CDR1 PRHDT and CDR2 FYEKMQ (reference sequence). The CDR3 has 16 amino acids. V was pared by 4 bases and J by 8 bases, with 12 bases of the junction left unmatched. For the CDR3, the DNA is TGTGCCAGCAGCTCCACGCTCGGACAGGGGGCTCAAGGCTACACCTTC. Protein product: CASSSTLGQGAQGYTF.

This clone was found once. The genes are TRBV7-8 and TRBJ2-4; 8 bases are a match to TRBD1. CDR1 and CDR2 from the germline V gene are SGHVS and FQNEAQ. The CDR3 totals 14 residues. V lost 6 bases and J lost 7; bases outside the gene matches: 8. The CDR3 sequence: CASSHAGGWNIQYF. The DNA of the CDR3 is TGTGCCAGCAGTCACGCAGGGGGCTGGAACATTCAGTACTTC. Complete variable domain (other parts from reference TRBV7-8 and TRBJ2-4): GAGVSQSPRYKVAKRGQDVALRCDPISGHVSLFWYQQALGQGPEFLTYFQNEAQLDKSGLPSDRFFAERPEGSVSTLKIQRTQQEDSAVYLCASSHAGGWNIQYFGAGTRLSVL.

This clone is a singleton in its sample. This sequence joins TRBV7-8 and TRBJ1-4; D not certain. Trimming removed 5 bases at V and 8 bases at J, with 12 bases between. This CDR3 comprises 13 residues. Per the germline V gene, CDR1 is SGHVS and CDR2 is FQNEAQ. The CDR3 DNA sequence: TGTGCCAGCAGCCTACAGCGGGAGGAAAAACTGTTTTTT. Translation: CASSLQREEKLFF.